Listed below are T cell receptor beta chains from one sample, sequenced in a study of beta chain features in type 1 diabetes. Some clones are missing from TCRdb's copy, which holds only in-frame ones; the method was immunoSEQ multiplex PCR. The sample records around 400,000 clones, less than 15% being singletons. Specimen: naive CD4+ T cells from blood. Receptors originate from a woman between 18 and 29 years old in good health. Each CDR3 is given with its conserved first and last residue. Fields, in order: J gene, D gene, V gene, clone size, CDR3 DNA, CDR3 protein. A D gene is named only where the DNA matches it firmly. The size of a clone is reported for some rows only, either as once, few or many, or as a class for expanded clones.

J gene: TRBJ1-1; D gene: TRBD1; V gene: TRBV10-1; clone size: .; CDR3 DNA: TGCGCCAGTAAATCCGGGACAGGGTCCACTGAAGCTTTCTTT; CDR3 protein: CASKSGTGSTEAFF
J gene: TRBJ2-7; D gene: .; V gene: TRBV15; clone size: .; CDR3 DNA: TGTGCCACCAGCAGGGAGCAGGGTTACGACGAGCAGTACTTC; CDR3 protein: CATSREQGYDEQYF
J gene: TRBJ2-3; D gene: TRBD2; V gene: TRBV4-1; clone size: .; CDR3 DNA: TGCGCCAGCAGCCTACTAGCGGGAGAAGCAGATACGCAGTATTTT; CDR3 protein: CASSLLAGEADTQYF
J gene: TRBJ1-5; D gene: .; V gene: TRBV30; clone size: .; CDR3 DNA: TGTGCCTGGAGTGTACTGGGAACAGGTGGAGTCAATCAGCCCCAGCATTTT; CDR3 protein: CAWSVLGTGGVNQPQHF
J gene: TRBJ2-5; D gene: TRBD1; V gene: TRBV6-5; clone size: .; CDR3 DNA: TGTGCCAGCAGTCAACAGGGGTTGCAAGAGACCCAGTACTTC; CDR3 protein: CASSQQGLQETQYF
J gene: TRBJ2-2; D gene: .; V gene: TRBV29-1; clone size: few; CDR3 DNA: TGCAGCGTTGTTGAGGCGCTCGGGGAGCTGTTTTTT; CDR3 protein: CSVVEALGELFF
J gene: TRBJ1-2; D gene: .; V gene: TRBV7-9; clone size: few; CDR3 DNA: TGTGCCAGCAGCCCGGTCAGCGGGGGGCCGACCTATGGCTACACCTTC; CDR3 protein: CASSPVSGGPTYGYTF
J gene: TRBJ1-5; D gene: TRBD1; V gene: TRBV28; clone size: few; CDR3 DNA: TGTGCCAGCAGACCAGGGGGCGGCAATCAGCCCCAGCATTTT; CDR3 protein: CASRPGGGNQPQHF
J gene: TRBJ2-6; D gene: .; V gene: TRBV7-3; clone size: few; CDR3 DNA: TGTGCCAGCAGCTTAATTTCTCAGGAAATCTCTGGGGCCAACGTCCTGACTTTC; CDR3 protein: CASSLISQEISGANVLTF
J gene: TRBJ2-7; D gene: TRBD1; V gene: TRBV5-1; clone size: .; CDR3 DNA: TGCGCCAGCAGCGCCGGGACAGCATCCTACGAGCAGTACTTC; CDR3 protein: CASSAGTASYEQYF
J gene: TRBJ2-3; D gene: TRBD2; V gene: TRBV4-3; clone size: .; CDR3 DNA: TGCGCCAGCAGCCAAGATCTAGCGGGGGCTAGGGGAGATACGCAGTATTTT; CDR3 protein: CASSQDLAGARGDTQYF
J gene: TRBJ2-5; D gene: .; V gene: TRBV30; clone size: .; CDR3 DNA: TGTGCCTGGAACCCCCTCGACTTCACACAAGAGACCCAGTACTTC; CDR3 protein: CAWNPLDFTQETQYF
J gene: TRBJ2-1; D gene: TRBD2; V gene: TRBV18; clone size: few; CDR3 DNA: TGTGCCAGCTCACCGACTAGCGGCAATGAGCAGTTCTTC; CDR3 protein: CASSPTSGNEQFF
J gene: TRBJ1-5; D gene: TRBD1; V gene: TRBV11-2; clone size: few; CDR3 DNA: TGTGCCAGCAGCGCCCAGGGGGGCCAGCCCCAGCATTTT; CDR3 protein: CASSAQGGQPQHF
J gene: TRBJ2-1; D gene: .; V gene: TRBV2; clone size: few; CDR3 DNA: TGTGCCAGCAGTGAAGGGGCAATGGAGTTCTTC; CDR3 protein: CASSEGAMEFF
J gene: TRBJ2-3; D gene: TRBD1; V gene: TRBV27; clone size: few; CDR3 DNA: TGTGCCAGCAGTAGACAGGGAACAGATACGCAGTATTTT; CDR3 protein: CASSRQGTDTQYF
J gene: TRBJ2-7; D gene: TRBD1; V gene: TRBV4-2; clone size: few; CDR3 DNA: TGTGCCAGCAGCCAGTTCGGGACAGGGGGCTACGAGCAGTACTTC; CDR3 protein: CASSQFGTGGYEQYF
J gene: TRBJ2-3; D gene: .; V gene: TRBV9; clone size: few; CDR3 DNA: TGTGCCAGCAGCCCCCAAGGTGAGCGGGTCACAGATACGCAGTATTTT; CDR3 protein: CASSPQGERVTDTQYF
J gene: TRBJ2-1; D gene: .; V gene: TRBV7-9; clone size: .; CDR3 DNA: TGTGCCAGCACCTCAGAAGAAAGCTCCTACAATGAGCAGTTCTTC; CDR3 protein: CASTSEESSYNEQFF
J gene: TRBJ2-3; D gene: TRBD2; V gene: TRBV4-1; clone size: few; CDR3 DNA: TGCGCCAGCAGCCTTGGACTAGCGGGAGTGAGACGCACAGATACGCAGTATTTT; CDR3 protein: CASSLGLAGVRRTDTQYF
J gene: TRBJ2-2; D gene: TRBD2; V gene: TRBV29-1; clone size: few; CDR3 DNA: TGCAGCGCTAACCGCGGGAGGGCCACCGGGGAGCTGTTTTTT; CDR3 protein: CSANRGRATGELFF
J gene: TRBJ2-5; D gene: .; V gene: TRBV15; clone size: few; CDR3 DNA: TGTGCCACCAGCAGGGGGGCTAGCGGAGAAGAGACCCAGTACTTC; CDR3 protein: CATSRGASGEETQYF
J gene: TRBJ1-4; D gene: .; V gene: TRBV5-1; clone size: .; CDR3 DNA: TGCGCCAGCAGCAAGGTCGGGGAGTCAAGTGAAAAACTGTTTTTT; CDR3 protein: CASSKVGESSEKLFF
J gene: TRBJ2-1; D gene: .; V gene: TRBV2; clone size: few; CDR3 DNA: TGTGCCAGCAGTTACGAGCTAGCTGGAGGGAATGAGCAGTTCTTC; CDR3 protein: CASSYELAGGNEQFF
J gene: TRBJ2-7; D gene: TRBD1; V gene: TRBV9; clone size: few; CDR3 DNA: TGTGCCAGCAGCGTAGGACAGGGGACCTACGAGCAGTACTTC; CDR3 protein: CASSVGQGTYEQYF
J gene: TRBJ2-1; D gene: TRBD1; V gene: TRBV5-1; clone size: few; CDR3 DNA: TGCGCCAGCAGCCTACAGGGGGCCTACAATGAGCAGTTCTTC; CDR3 protein: CASSLQGAYNEQFF
J gene: TRBJ2-1; D gene: TRBD2; V gene: TRBV5-4; clone size: .; CDR3 DNA: TGTGCCAGCACCTCGGGAGCGGGAGCGGATGAGCAGTTCTTC; CDR3 protein: CASTSGAGADEQFF
J gene: TRBJ2-1; D gene: TRBD2; V gene: TRBV2; clone size: .; CDR3 DNA: TGTGCCAGCAGTGCGTTTGGACTAGGGATTTACAATGAGCAGTTCTTC; CDR3 protein: CASSAFGLGIYNEQFF
J gene: TRBJ1-1; D gene: .; V gene: TRBV9; clone size: few; CDR3 DNA: TGTGCCAGCAGGGGGGCGGTAGGGACTGAAGCTTTCTTT; CDR3 protein: CASRGAVGTEAFF
J gene: TRBJ2-7; D gene: .; V gene: TRBV5-4; clone size: few; CDR3 DNA: TGTGCCAGCAGGCTGGACAGCAGATCCTACGAGCAGTACTTC; CDR3 protein: CASRLDSRSYEQYF
J gene: TRBJ2-1; D gene: TRBD2; V gene: TRBV29-1; clone size: .; CDR3 DNA: TGCAGCGTAGGACTGCTAGCGGGAGGGTTCGATGAGCAGTTCTTC; CDR3 protein: CSVGLLAGGFDEQFF
J gene: TRBJ2-2; D gene: TRBD2; V gene: TRBV27; clone size: few; CDR3 DNA: TGTGCCAGCAGGAGTTGGCTACTAGCGGGAGGGCCCGGGGAGCTGTTTTTT; CDR3 protein: CASRSWLLAGGPGELFF
J gene: TRBJ2-3; D gene: TRBD2; V gene: TRBV4-1; clone size: few; CDR3 DNA: TGCGCCAGCAGCTGGCTAGCGGGAGAGGTTACGCAGTATTTT; CDR3 protein: CASSWLAGEVTQYF
J gene: TRBJ2-7; D gene: TRBD2; V gene: TRBV6-6; clone size: .; CDR3 DNA: TGTGCCAGCAACTCCCGTATTCTAGCGGACGGCTACGAGCAGTACTTC; CDR3 protein: CASNSRILADGYEQYF
J gene: TRBJ2-1; D gene: .; V gene: TRBV4-1; clone size: .; CDR3 DNA: TGCGCCAGCAGCCCCGTGGGAAGGGGCACCAATGAGCAGTTCTTC; CDR3 protein: CASSPVGRGTNEQFF
J gene: TRBJ2-1; D gene: TRBD2; V gene: TRBV7-3; clone size: .; CDR3 DNA: TGTGCCAGCAGCTTAGACGCGGGAGTATCCTACAATGAGCAGTTCTTC; CDR3 protein: CASSLDAGVSYNEQFF
J gene: TRBJ2-7; D gene: TRBD1; V gene: TRBV5-1; clone size: .; CDR3 DNA: TGCGCCAGCAGCTTGGAGAACAGGGGGCTCGACGAGCAGTACTTC; CDR3 protein: CASSLENRGLDEQYF
J gene: TRBJ2-2; D gene: TRBD1; V gene: TRBV9; clone size: few; CDR3 DNA: TGTGCCAGCAGCGCGGGACAGAGAAACACCGGGGAGCTGTTTTTT; CDR3 protein: CASSAGQRNTGELFF
J gene: TRBJ2-7; D gene: .; V gene: TRBV19; clone size: .; CDR3 DNA: TGTGCCAGTAGTATCGGGAGCCGCCTGGCTTACGAGCAGTACTTC; CDR3 protein: CASSIGSRLAYEQYF
J gene: TRBJ2-5; D gene: .; V gene: TRBV2; clone size: .; CDR3 DNA: TGTGCCAGCTCAGGCCTCGGAGAGACCCAGTACTTC; CDR3 protein: CASSGLGETQYF
J gene: TRBJ1-1; D gene: .; V gene: TRBV4-3; clone size: .; CDR3 DNA: TGCGCCAGCAGCCAAGAAAGGCCAGGGAAAAAGTCTGAAGCTTTCTTT; CDR3 protein: CASSQERPGKKSEAFF
J gene: TRBJ2-1; D gene: TRBD2; V gene: TRBV4-1; clone size: .; CDR3 DNA: TGCGCCAGCAGCCAAGATGCTAGCGGGAACTTCTACAATGAGCAGTTCTTC; CDR3 protein: CASSQDASGNFYNEQFF
J gene: TRBJ2-2; D gene: .; V gene: TRBV9; clone size: few; CDR3 DNA: TGTGCCAGCAGCCCCGGGGGTGTTAGCACCGGGGAGCTGTTTTTT; CDR3 protein: CASSPGGVSTGELFF
J gene: TRBJ1-4; D gene: TRBD1; V gene: TRBV6-5; clone size: .; CDR3 DNA: TGTGCCAGCACCCTAGGACAGGGTGGAAAACTGTTTTTT; CDR3 protein: CASTLGQGGKLFF
J gene: TRBJ2-5; D gene: .; V gene: TRBV18; clone size: .; CDR3 DNA: TGTGCCAGCTCACCAATAGAGAATCGAGAGACCCAGTACTTC; CDR3 protein: CASSPIENRETQYF
J gene: TRBJ2-3; D gene: .; V gene: TRBV9; clone size: few; CDR3 DNA: TGTGCCAGCAGCGCAGTAATTACGCAGTATTTT; CDR3 protein: CASSAVITQYF
J gene: TRBJ2-2; D gene: .; V gene: TRBV28; clone size: .; CDR3 DNA: TGTGCCAGCACCCCGGGGAGTAACACCGGGGAGCTGTTTTTT; CDR3 protein: CASTPGSNTGELFF
J gene: TRBJ2-7; D gene: .; V gene: TRBV5-4; clone size: .; CDR3 DNA: TGTGCCAGCAGCCTCAGGTTAGGGGCATACGAGCAGTACTTC; CDR3 protein: CASSLRLGAYEQYF